This TCR beta chain was identified during a study of glioma-infiltrating T cells. This clonotype was detected ten times or more. The iRepertoire nested amplicon-rescue multiplex PCR amplified TCR alpha and beta CDR3s from RNA. TCRdb used MiXCR to reprocess the multiplex PCR reads, holding one entry per CDR3 protein. The sample has approximately 89,000 distinct CDR3 sequences; about 25% are singletons. This CDR3 contains 12 residues. V dropped 7 bases and J dropped 4 bases, with 10 bases sitting between them. In germline, CDR1 is SQVTM, CDR2 ANQGSEA. The receptor's source is a human donor with low-grade glioma or glioblastoma, undergoing nonglioma brain surgery, or in good health (not recorded which). The sequenced material came from glioma tissue, nonneoplastic brain tissue, or PBMCs (not recorded which). The chain carries TRBV29-1 and TRBJ2-2; D is uncertain. The CDR3 spells CSGGFTTGELFF. CDR3 coding DNA: TGCAGCGGTGGATTTACCACCGGGGAGCTGTTTTTT.